This T cell receptor beta chain was sequenced in a study of T cells in Graves' hyperthyroidism and ophthalmopathy. Study-level results: With a median lead of approximately 6 months before onset, the model predicted ophthalmopathy.

Ophthalmopathy patients had Clinical Activity Score at least 3, NOSPECS grade at least 4, duration under 3 months. There are a few counts of this clonotype. Its antigen is not identified. Trimming left V 7 bases short and J 3 bases short, with 9 bases between. CDR1 is SNHLY, CDR2 FYNNEI, per germline. The CDR3 covers 12 residues. Amplification targeted TCR beta CDR3 regions from RNA transcripts. The HTBI primer set was used in a first-round RT-PCR of the TCR CDR3. TCRdb re-called the multiplex PCR reads through MiXCR, storing one row per CDR3 protein. The sample lists about 520,000 distinct CDR3 sequences; around a quarter were seen once.

This sequence originates from a woman in her twenties or thirties with Graves' ophthalmopathy. Sequencing was done on a sample of blood. The chain recombines TRBV2 with TRBJ2-5; D call uncertain. CDR3 DNA sequence: TGTGCCAGCACACCTAGTAAAGAGACCCAGTACTTC. Its protein is CASTPSKETQYF.